Each of the 9 T cell receptor beta chains below was sequenced from the same sample in a study of T cell repertoires in cytomegalovirus infection. Using its own MiXCR run on the reads, TCRdb lists one record per CDR3 protein. Here the sample spans some 940,000 distinct CDR3 sequences, about a third being singletons. The antigens for these receptors are not known. Specimen: cultured CD8+ T cells from PBMCs, collected from culture after CMV antigen stimulation. All receptors derive from a human donor in good health (CMV status not recorded). Some clones in this sample may be carry-over from other donors' samples.

This clonotype was counted only a few times. V usage is TRBV4-1 and J usage is TRBJ2-7; TRBD1 agrees at 10 bases. The CDR3 totals 14 residues. Trimming removed 8 bases from V and 5 bases from J; junction bases left unmatched: 9. Germline CDR1 and CDR2: MGHRA and YSYEKL. The CDR3, as DNA: TGCGCCAGCGGAGATCAAGGACAGGGGGACGAGCAGTACTTC. This translates into CASGDQGQGDEQYF.

The gene calls are TRBV7-6 and TRBJ2-7; D not resolved. Germline V lookup: CDR1 SGHVS, CDR2 FNYEAQ. The CDR3 runs 13 residues. CDR3 in amino acids: CASCLSSSYEQYV. CDR3 bases: TGTGCCAGCTGCTTAAGTTCCTCCTACGAGCAGTACGTC.

This clonotype was detected a few times. This rearrangement joins TRBV12-3 or TRBV12-4 to TRBJ2-2; TRBD1 aligns across 9 bases. V was pared by 10 bases and J by 6 bases, with 9 bases of the junction left unmatched. CDR3 length: 14 residues. As DNA, the CDR3 is TGTGCCACCCTCGGGGACAGGGCCCCCGGGGAGCTGTTTTTT. Amino acid sequence: CATLGDRAPGELFF.

This clonotype was seen a few times. The rearrangement uses TRBV7-9 and TRBJ2-2; 11 bases line up with TRBD1. The CDR3 is 19 residues long. The germline gives CDR1 SEHNR, CDR2 FQNEAQ (reference sequence). The V and J ends lost 3 bases and 4 bases, in that order; junction bases with no gene match: 13. The DNA for the CDR3 is TGTGCCAGCAGCTTGAGACTTGGACAGGGGGCAACGAGCACCGGGGAGCTGTTTTTT. Protein sequence: CASSLRLGQGATSTGELFF.

The rearrangement joins TRBV5-6 to TRBJ2-7; D is unclear. The CDR3 spans 14 residues. Per germline, CDR1 SGHDT and CDR2 YYEEEE. V shed 1 base and J shed 1 base, with 9 bases lying between them. CDR3 bases: TGTGCCAGCAGCTTGAGGGTGAGGTCCTACGAGCAGTACGTC. It encodes CASSLRVRSYEQYV.

V and J are TRBV4-1 and TRBJ2-2; D is unclear. This CDR3 comprises 13 residues. Trimming pared 2 bases from V and 3 bases from J, leaving 4 bases between. CDR1 is MGHRA, CDR2 YSYEKL, per germline. This CDR3 is CASSQHYTGELFF. For the CDR3, the DNA is TGCGCCAGCAGCCAACATTACACCGGGGAGCTGTTTTTT.

This clonotype was detected a few times. The chain is built from TRBV6-5 and TRBJ1-2; 9 bases align to TRBD1. The CDR3 consists of 15 residues. V trimming: 0 bases; J trimming: 5 bases; junction bases outside the gene matches: 4. Germline CDR1 is MNHEY and CDR2 is SVGAGI. The CDR3 DNA is TGTGCCAGCAGTTACTCGGTGGGGACAGGGTATGGCTACACCTTC. Its protein is CASSYSVGTGYGYTF.

The chain combines TRBV5-6 with TRBJ1-1; TRBD1 might be the D (5 bases). The CDR3 covers 16 residues. Germline loops: CDR1 SGHDT, CDR2 YYEEEE. V dropped 4 bases and J dropped 0 bases, with 16 bases sitting between them. The CDR3 sequence is CASSPGTGYMNTEAFF. The DNA of the CDR3 is TGTGCCAGCAGCCCCGGGACGGGATACATGAACACTGAAGCTTTCTTT.

This rearrangement joins TRBV2 to TRBJ2-2, with 7 bases that match TRBD1. CDR3 size: 15 residues. V gave up 9 bases and J gave up 3 bases; unmatched junction bases: 10. Germline lookup yields CDR1 SNHLY and CDR2 FYNNEI. DNA of the CDR3: TGTGCCAGTCAAGAAGGGACAGACTACACCGGGGAGCTGTTTTTT. Residues: CASQEGTDYTGELFF.